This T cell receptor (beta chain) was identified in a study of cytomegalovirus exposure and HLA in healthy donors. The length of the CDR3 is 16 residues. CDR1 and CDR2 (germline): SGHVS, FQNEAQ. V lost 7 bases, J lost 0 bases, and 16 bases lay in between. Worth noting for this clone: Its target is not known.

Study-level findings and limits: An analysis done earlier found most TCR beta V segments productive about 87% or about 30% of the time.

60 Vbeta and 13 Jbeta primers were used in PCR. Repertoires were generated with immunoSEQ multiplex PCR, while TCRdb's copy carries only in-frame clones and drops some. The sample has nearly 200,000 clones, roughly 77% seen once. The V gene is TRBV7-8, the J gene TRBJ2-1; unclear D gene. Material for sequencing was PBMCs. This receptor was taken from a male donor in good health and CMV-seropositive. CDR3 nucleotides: TGTGCCAGCAAATCGTCATACAGCCGCTCCTACAATGAGCAGTTCTTC. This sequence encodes CASKSSYSRSYNEQFF.